Below are 5 T cell receptor beta chains sequenced from a single sample in a study of cytomegalovirus exposure and HLA in healthy donors. Repertoires were generated with immunoSEQ multiplex PCR, while TCRdb's copy carries only in-frame clones and drops some. The sample includes over 150,000 clones, 89% of them seen just once. Sequenced sample: PBMCs. These TCRs come from a man aged 18 to 30 in good health and CMV-seropositive.

This chain links TRBV27 with TRBJ1-5, with 7 nucleotides matching TRBD1. CDR1 and CDR2 from the germline V gene are MNHEY and SMNVEV (reference sequence). This CDR3 is 17 amino acids long. V lost 6 bases, J lost 0 bases, and 11 bases stayed unmatched. CDR3 in amino acids: CASRKQTGTHSNQPQHF. For the CDR3, the DNA is TGTGCCAGCAGAAAACAGACAGGGACGCATAGCAATCAGCCCCAGCATTTT.

V is TRBV13 and J is TRBJ2-7; D may be TRBD2 (6 bases). This CDR3 has 16 amino acids. Trimming cost V 5 bases and J 3 bases, with 20 bases left between them. From germline, CDR1 is PRHDT and CDR2 FYEKMQ (reference sequence). The CDR3 here is CASSRIGASALYEQYF. The CDR3 DNA is TGTGCCAGCAGCCGGATTGGAGCTAGCGCCCTCTACGAGCAGTACTTC.

This CDR3 reads CASSVAGSYQETQYF. In DNA form, the CDR3 reads TGTGCCAGCAGCGTAGCAGGTTCGTACCAAGAGACCCAGTACTTC. The chain uses TRBV9 and TRBJ2-5; the D is unclear. The CDR3 is 15 residues long. The V end was cut by 0 bases, the J end by 0 bases, with 9 bases between. CDR1 is SGDLS, CDR2 YYNGEE, per germline.

The chain recombines TRBV13 with TRBJ2-6, with D possibly TRBD2 on 5 matching bases. Germline V gene data show CDR1 as PRHDT and CDR2 as FYEKMQ (reference sequence). V lost 4 bases to trimming and J lost 4 bases, with 11 bases between them. CDR3 length: 15 residues. CDR3 bases: TGTGCCAGCAGCTCTAGCCCGTCCGGGGCCAACGTCCTGACTTTC. It is translated as CASSSSPSGANVLTF. The complete variable domain, with remaining parts taken from reference TRBV13 and TRBJ2-6, reads AAGVIQSPRHLIKEKRETATLKCYPIPRHDTVYWYQQGPGQDPQFLISFYEKMQSDKGSIPDRFSAQQFSDYHSELNMSSLELGDSALYFCASSSSPSGANVLTFGAGSRLTVL.

Worth noting for this clone: The sample holds other DNA sequences that translate to the same CDR3. The chain recombines TRBV5-6 with TRBJ1-1; D gene unclear. Germline values: CDR1 SGHDT, CDR2 YYEEEE. V lost 2 bases and J lost 1, with 6 bases in between. The CDR3 has 13 residues. The CDR3 region is CASSLGGNTEAFF. The CDR3, as DNA: TGTGCCAGCAGCTTAGGAGGGAACACTGAAGCTTTCTTT.